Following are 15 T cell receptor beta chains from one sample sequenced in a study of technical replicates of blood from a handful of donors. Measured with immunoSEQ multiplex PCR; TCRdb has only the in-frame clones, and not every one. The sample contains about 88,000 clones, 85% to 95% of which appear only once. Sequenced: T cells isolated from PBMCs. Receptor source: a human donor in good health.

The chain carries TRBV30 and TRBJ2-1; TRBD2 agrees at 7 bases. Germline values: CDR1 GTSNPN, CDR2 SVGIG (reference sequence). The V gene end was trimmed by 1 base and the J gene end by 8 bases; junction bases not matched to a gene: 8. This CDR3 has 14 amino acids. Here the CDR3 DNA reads TGTGCCTGGAGTGAGGGGCGGGAGTTGTATGAGCAGTTCTTC. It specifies CAWSEGRELYEQFF.

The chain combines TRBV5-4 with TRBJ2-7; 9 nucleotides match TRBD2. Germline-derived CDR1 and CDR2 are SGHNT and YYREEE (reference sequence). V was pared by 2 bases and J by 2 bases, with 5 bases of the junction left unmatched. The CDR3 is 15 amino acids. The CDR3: CASSFQLAGPYEQYF. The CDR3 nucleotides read TGTGCCAGCAGCTTCCAACTAGCGGGTCCCTACGAGCAGTACTTC.

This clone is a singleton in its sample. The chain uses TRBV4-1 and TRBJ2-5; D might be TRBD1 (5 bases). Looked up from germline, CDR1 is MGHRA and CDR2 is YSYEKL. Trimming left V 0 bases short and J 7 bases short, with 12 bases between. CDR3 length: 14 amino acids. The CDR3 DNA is TGCGCCAGCAGCCAAGATCAGGACATTGGGACCCAGTACTTC. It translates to CASSQDQDIGTQYF.

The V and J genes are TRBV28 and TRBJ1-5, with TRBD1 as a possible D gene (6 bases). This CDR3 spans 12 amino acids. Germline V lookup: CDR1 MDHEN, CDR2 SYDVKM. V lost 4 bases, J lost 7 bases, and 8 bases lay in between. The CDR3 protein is CASSSTGQPQHF. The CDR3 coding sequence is TGTGCCAGCAGTTCTACAGGGCAGCCCCAGCATTTT.

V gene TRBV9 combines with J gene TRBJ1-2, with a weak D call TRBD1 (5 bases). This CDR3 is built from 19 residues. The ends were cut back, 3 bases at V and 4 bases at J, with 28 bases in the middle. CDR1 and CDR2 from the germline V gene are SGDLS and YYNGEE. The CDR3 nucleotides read TGTGCCAGCAGCGCCCATGAACGGCGGCAGGGTATCTTCGGCTATGGCTACACCTTC. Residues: CASSAHERRQGIFGYGYTF.

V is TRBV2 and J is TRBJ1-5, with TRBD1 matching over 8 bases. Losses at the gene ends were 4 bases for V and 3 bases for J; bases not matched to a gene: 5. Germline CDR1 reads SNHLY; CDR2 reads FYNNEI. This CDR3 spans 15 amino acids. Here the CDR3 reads CASSGGQVVNQPQHF. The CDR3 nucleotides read TGTGCCAGCAGTGGGGGACAGGTGGTCAATCAGCCCCAGCATTTT.

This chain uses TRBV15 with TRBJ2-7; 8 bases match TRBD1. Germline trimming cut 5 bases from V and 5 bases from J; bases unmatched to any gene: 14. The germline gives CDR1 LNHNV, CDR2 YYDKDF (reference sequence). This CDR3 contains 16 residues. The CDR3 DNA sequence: TGTGCCACCAGCCCTTCCGGGACAGGAATTGTGGACGAGCAGTACTTC. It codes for CATSPSGTGIVDEQYF. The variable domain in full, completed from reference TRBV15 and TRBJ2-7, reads DAMVIQNPRYQVTQFGKPVTLSCSQTLNHNVMYWYQQKSSQAPKLLFHYYDKDFNNEADTPDNFQSRRPNTSFCFLDIRSPGLGDTAMYLCATSPSGTGIVDEQYFGPGTRLTVT.

CDR3 loop: CASSLVIGSPSGYTF. The CDR3 DNA is TGTGCCAGCAGCTTGGTGATCGGGTCCCCCAGTGGCTACACCTTC. This chain connects TRBV5-4 to TRBJ1-2; no reliable D call. This CDR3 spans 15 amino acids. Germline lookup yields CDR1 SGHNT and CDR2 YYREEE (reference sequence). V was cut by 0 bases and J by 7 bases, with 16 bases left in between.

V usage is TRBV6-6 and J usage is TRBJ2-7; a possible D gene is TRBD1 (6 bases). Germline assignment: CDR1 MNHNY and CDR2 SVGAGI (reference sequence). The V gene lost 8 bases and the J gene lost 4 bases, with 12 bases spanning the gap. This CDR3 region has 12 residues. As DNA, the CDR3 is TGTGCCAGCTCGACAGGTTTTTACGAGCAGTACTTC. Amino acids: CASSTGFYEQYF.

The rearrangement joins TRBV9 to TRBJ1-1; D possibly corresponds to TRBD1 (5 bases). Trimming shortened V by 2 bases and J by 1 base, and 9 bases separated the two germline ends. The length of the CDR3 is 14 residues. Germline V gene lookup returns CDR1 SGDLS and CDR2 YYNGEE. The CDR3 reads CASSVGGENTEAFF. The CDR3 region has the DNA TGTGCCAGCAGCGTCGGAGGGGAGAACACTGAAGCTTTCTTT.

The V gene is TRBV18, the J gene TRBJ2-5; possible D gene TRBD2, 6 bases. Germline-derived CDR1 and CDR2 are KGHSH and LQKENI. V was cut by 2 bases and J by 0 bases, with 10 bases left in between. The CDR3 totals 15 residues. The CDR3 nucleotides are TGTGCCAGCTCACCAGCAGGAGGGTACCAAGAGACCCAGTACTTC. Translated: CASSPAGGYQETQYF.

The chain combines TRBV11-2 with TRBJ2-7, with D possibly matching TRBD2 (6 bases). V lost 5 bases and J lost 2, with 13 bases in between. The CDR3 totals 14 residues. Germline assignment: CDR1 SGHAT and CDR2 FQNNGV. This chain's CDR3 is CASSHSSAAYEQYF. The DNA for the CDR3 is TGTGCCAGCAGCCACTCTAGCGCAGCCTACGAGCAGTACTTC.

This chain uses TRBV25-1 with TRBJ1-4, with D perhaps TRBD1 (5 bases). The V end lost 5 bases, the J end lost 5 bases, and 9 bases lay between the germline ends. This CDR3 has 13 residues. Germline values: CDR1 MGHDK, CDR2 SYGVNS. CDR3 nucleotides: TGTGCCAGCAGTAGCAGGGCGAATGAAAAACTGTTTTTT. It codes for CASSSRANEKLFF. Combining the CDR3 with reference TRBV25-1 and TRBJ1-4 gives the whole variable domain EADIYQTPRYLVIGTGKKITLECSQTMGHDKMYWYQQDPGMELHLIHYSYGVNSTEKGDLSSESTVSRIRTEHFPLTLESARPSHTSQYLCASSSRANEKLFFGSGTQLSVL.

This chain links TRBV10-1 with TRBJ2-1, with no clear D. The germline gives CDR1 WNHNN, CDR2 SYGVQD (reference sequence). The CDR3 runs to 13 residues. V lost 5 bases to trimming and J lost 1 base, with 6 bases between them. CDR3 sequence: CASSPSSYNEQFF. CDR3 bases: TGCGCCAGCAGTCCCTCTTCCTACAATGAGCAGTTCTTC.

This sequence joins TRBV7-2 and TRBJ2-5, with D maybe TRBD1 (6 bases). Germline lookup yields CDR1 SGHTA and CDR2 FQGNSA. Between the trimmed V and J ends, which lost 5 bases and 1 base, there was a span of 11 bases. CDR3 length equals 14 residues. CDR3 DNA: TGTGCCAGCAGCGTTCAGGGGATCCAAGAGACCCAGTACTTC. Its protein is CASSVQGIQETQYF.